The rows below give T cell receptor beta chains drawn from one sample of a study of cytomegalovirus exposure and HLA in healthy donors. Profiling relied on immunoSEQ multiplex PCR, and the TCRdb table lists in-frame clones only, not all of them. Altogether about 110,000 clones are present, about 64% being singletons, with the ten largest covering 2.8%. The sequenced sample was PBMCs. The receptors shown here come from a female donor in good health and CMV-seronegative. Both conserved end residues are part of each CDR3. Fields, in order: D gene, clone size, J gene, V gene, CDR3 protein, CDR3 DNA. The D gene is left open where the match is weak. The listing skips clone size in some rows; elsewhere it reads once, few, many or a size class.

D gene: .
clone size: few
J gene: TRBJ1-1
V gene: TRBV5-1
CDR3 protein: CASSLGREAFF
CDR3 DNA: TGCGCCAGCAGCTTGGGGAGAGAAGCTTTCTTT

D gene: TRBD1
clone size: .
J gene: TRBJ2-7
V gene: TRBV6-5
CDR3 protein: CASSYSRDSYEQYF
CDR3 DNA: TGTGCCAGCAGTTACTCCCGGGACAGTTACGAGCAGTACTTC

D gene: .
clone size: .
J gene: TRBJ2-5
V gene: TRBV5-6
CDR3 protein: CASSLAFRETQYF
CDR3 DNA: TGTGCCAGCAGCTTGGCCTTTAGAGAGACCCAGTACTTC

D gene: TRBD2
clone size: .
J gene: TRBJ2-2
V gene: TRBV4-2
CDR3 protein: CASSHPGLAGGTGELFF
CDR3 DNA: TGTGCCAGCAGCCACCCCGGACTAGCGGGGGGCACCGGGGAGCTGTTTTTT

D gene: .
clone size: .
J gene: TRBJ2-7
V gene: TRBV2
CDR3 protein: CASFGTPTYEQYF
CDR3 DNA: TGTGCCAGCTTCGGGACACCAACCTACGAGCAGTACTTC

D gene: .
clone size: .
J gene: TRBJ2-3
V gene: TRBV5-1
CDR3 protein: CASSLLTSTDTQYF
CDR3 DNA: TGCGCCAGCAGCCTATTGACTAGCACAGATACGCAGTATTTT

D gene: TRBD1
clone size: .
J gene: TRBJ1-3
V gene: TRBV10-3
CDR3 protein: CAISGQGAGNTIYF
CDR3 DNA: TGTGCCATCAGTGGACAGGGGGCTGGAAACACCATATATTTT

D gene: .
clone size: .
J gene: TRBJ2-2
V gene: TRBV7-2
CDR3 protein: CASSSRTGGKGELFF
CDR3 DNA: TGTGCCAGCAGCTCCCGGACTGGCGGGAAGGGGGAGCTGTTTTTT

D gene: TRBD1
clone size: .
J gene: TRBJ2-3
V gene: TRBV2
CDR3 protein: CASSDRVRTTTDTQYF
CDR3 DNA: TGTGCCAGCAGCGACAGGGTTAGAACAACCACAGATACGCAGTATTTT

D gene: TRBD2
clone size: few
J gene: TRBJ2-1
V gene: TRBV14
CDR3 protein: CASSLLGGPGEQFF
CDR3 DNA: TGTGCCAGCAGCCTGTTGGGAGGGCCAGGCGAGCAGTTCTTC

D gene: .
clone size: .
J gene: TRBJ2-3
V gene: TRBV6-5
CDR3 protein: CASMATISTDTQYF
CDR3 DNA: TGTGCCAGCATGGCGACAATTAGCACAGATACGCAGTATTTT

D gene: .
clone size: .
J gene: TRBJ1-3
V gene: TRBV10-2
CDR3 protein: CASITDTVSGNTIYF
CDR3 DNA: TGCGCCAGCATTACTGACACGGTCTCTGGAAACACCATATATTTT

D gene: TRBD1
clone size: .
J gene: TRBJ2-7
V gene: TRBV6-1
CDR3 protein: CASSDTGVTYEQYF
CDR3 DNA: TGTGCCAGCAGTGATACAGGGGTGACCTACGAGCAGTACTTC

D gene: TRBD1
clone size: .
J gene: TRBJ2-1
V gene: TRBV7-9
CDR3 protein: CASSAGGTGTYNEQFF
CDR3 DNA: TGTGCCAGCAGCGCAGGGGGGACAGGTACCTACAATGAGCAGTTCTTC

D gene: TRBD2
clone size: few
J gene: TRBJ2-3
V gene: TRBV5-8
CDR3 protein: CASSSGLAGELADTQYF
CDR3 DNA: TGTGCCAGCAGCTCGGGCTTAGCGGGAGAACTCGCAGATACGCAGTATTTT

D gene: .
clone size: .
J gene: TRBJ1-2
V gene: TRBV29-1
CDR3 protein: CSVGFRQGGYGYTF
CDR3 DNA: TGCAGCGTTGGATTTCGGCAGGGCGGCTATGGCTACACCTTC

D gene: .
clone size: .
J gene: TRBJ2-6
V gene: TRBV5-4
CDR3 protein: CASRAGASSGANVLTF
CDR3 DNA: TGTGCCAGCCGAGCAGGGGCCTCCTCTGGGGCCAACGTCCTGACTTTC